This T cell receptor beta chain was captured by sequencing in a study of blood T cell repertoires in COVID-19. Generated by immunoSEQ multiplex PCR, the TCRdb table keeps only in-frame clones and is missing some. This repertoire shows more than 200,000 clones, roughly 88% found once; its top ten account for 0.65% to 0.8%. The CDR3 length is 15 residues. The junction had 6 bases not matched to a gene; V was cut back by 4 bases and J by 5 bases. Looked up from germline, CDR1 is SGHNT and CDR2 is YYREEE (reference sequence). The sample taken for sequencing was peripheral blood. The origin of this receptor is a human donor in a cohort sampled during active COVID-19. The rearrangement links TRBV5-4 to TRBJ2-5; 12 bases align to TRBD1. The CDR3 sequence is CASSPGTGGLETQYF. The CDR3 DNA sequence: TGTGCCAGCAGCCCGGGGACAGGGGGCTTGGAGACCCAGTACTTC.